The next 14 T cell receptor beta chains were all read from a single sample in a study of T cells in localized non-small cell lung cancer. Sequencing was performed with immunoSEQ multiplex PCR; in TCRdb, only in-frame clones are kept and a portion is missing. The table has roughly 27,000 clones, 75% to 95% seen once. The specimen was peripheral blood, collected before any cancer treatment. These receptors originate from a female donor aged 60 or older with stage I lung adenocarcinoma.

The chain links TRBV11-3 to TRBJ1-5; D is perhaps TRBD1 (6 bases). Trimming stripped 0 bases from V and 2 bases from J, with 11 bases between. CDR3 length: 16 amino acids. CDR1 is SGHNT and CDR2 is YENEEA in the germline V gene. CDR3 amino acids: CASSLDHRVCNQPQHF. The DNA for the CDR3 is TGTGCCAGCAGCTTAGATCACAGGGTTTGCAATCAGCCCCAGCATTTT.

The J gene is TRBJ2-1, the V gene TRBV27; 7 positions agree with TRBD2. The V gene end was trimmed by 6 bases and the J gene end by 5 bases; junction bases not matched to a gene: 4. This CDR3 spans 13 amino acids. Germline V gene lookup returns CDR1 MNHEY and CDR2 SMNVEV (reference sequence). CDR3 sequence: CASRFSGNNEQFF. CDR3 coding DNA: TGTGCCAGCAGATTCAGCGGGAACAATGAGCAGTTCTTC.

This clone was counted once. This chain links TRBV28 with TRBJ2-2; 9 nucleotides match TRBD2. V lost 2 bases and J lost 4; bases outside the gene matches: 14. Germline CDR1 and CDR2: MDHEN and SYDVKM. The CDR3 contains 19 residues. CDR3 in amino acids: CASSLAPSGAYVGTGELFF. The CDR3 nucleotides are TGTGCCAGCAGTTTAGCCCCTAGCGGGGCCTATGTTGGCACCGGGGAGCTGTTTTTT.

The rearrangement joins TRBV7-8 to TRBJ2-7, with D possibly TRBD1 on 6 matching bases. Germline loops: CDR1 SGHVS, CDR2 FQNEAQ. V was cut by 2 bases and J by 3 bases, with 14 bases left in between. The length of the CDR3 is 15 residues. DNA for the CDR3: TGTGCCAGCAGCTTAATCGGGACACGCGACTACGAGCAGTACTTC. This translates into CASSLIGTRDYEQYF.

This clone was recorded a few times. V usage is TRBV5-6 and J usage is TRBJ2-4; D is unclear. V shed 1 base and J shed 8 bases, with 10 bases lying between them. Germline CDR1 and CDR2: SGHDT and YYEEEE. This CDR3 spans 13 amino acids. CDR3 amino acids: CASSLPSSYIQYF. The DNA of the CDR3 is TGTGCCAGCAGCTTGCCTAGTTCCTACATTCAGTACTTC.

The rearrangement links TRBV19 to TRBJ1-1; a possible D gene is TRBD1 (5 bases). This CDR3 is 13 amino acids long. Germline V gene lookup returns CDR1 LNHDA and CDR2 SQIVND (reference sequence). Trimming pared 9 bases from V and 0 bases from J, leaving 11 bases between. The DNA for the CDR3 is TGTGCCAGCGAGGGGCAGATGAACACTGAAGCTTTCTTT. It encodes CASEGQMNTEAFF.

The chain joins TRBV30 to TRBJ1-1, with D maybe TRBD1 (5 bases). Germline-derived CDR1 and CDR2 are GTSNPN and SVGIG (reference sequence). V was clipped by 5 bases and J by 3 bases, with 13 bases between them. This CDR3 has 13 amino acids. The DNA for the CDR3 is TGTGCCTGGGCAGGACATGGGGACACTGAAGCTTTCTTT. It specifies CAWAGHGDTEAFF.

CDR3 DNA sequence: TGTGCCAGCAGCGTCCAAACTAGCGTCTACAATGAGCAGTTCTTC. It codes for CASSVQTSVYNEQFF. The J gene is TRBJ2-1, the V gene TRBV7-8; 7 bases line up with TRBD2. Looked up from germline, CDR1 is SGHVS and CDR2 is FQNEAQ. The CDR3 runs 15 residues. The junction had 7 bases not matched to a gene; V was cut back by 5 bases and J by 3 bases. Filled out from reference TRBV7-8 and TRBJ2-1, the complete variable domain reads GAGVSQSPRYKVAKRGQDVALRCDPISGHVSLFWYQQALGQGPEFLTYFQNEAQLDKSGLPSDRFFAERPEGSVSTLKIQRTQQEDSAVYLCASSVQTSVYNEQFFGPGTRLTVL.

The rearrangement links TRBV13 to TRBJ2-7; no firm D call. Per the germline V gene, CDR1 is PRHDT and CDR2 is FYEKMQ (reference sequence). The CDR3 is 11 amino acids. V was clipped by 2 bases and J by 7 bases, with 6 bases between them. The CDR3 sequence: CASSLLREQYF. As DNA, the CDR3 is TGTGCCAGCAGCTTACTACGAGAGCAGTACTTC.

This CDR3 is CAYTGSEGYGYTF. The CDR3 bases are TGTGCCTACACAGGGAGCGAGGGCTATGGCTACACCTTC. The chain recombines TRBV28 with TRBJ1-2, with D tentatively TRBD1 (6 bases). This CDR3 is built from 13 residues. V lost 11 bases and J lost 4, with 17 bases in between. Germline CDR1 MDHEN, CDR2 SYDVKM.

CDR3 loop: CASSRDRGQPQHF. The CDR3 DNA follows: TGTGCCAGCAGTAGGGACAGGGGACAGCCCCAGCATTTT. This rearrangement joins TRBV2 to TRBJ1-5; 10 positions agree with TRBD1. CDR3 size: 13 residues. Germline V gene sequence: CDR1 SNHLY, CDR2 FYNNEI. The ends lost 5 bases at V and 7 bases at J; junction bases unmatched: 2.

V and J are TRBV18 and TRBJ1-4, with 9 bases fitting TRBD1. Germline lookup yields CDR1 KGHSH and CDR2 LQKENI. Unmatched junction bases numbered 11, after V lost 3 bases and J lost 6 bases. The CDR3 length is 17 residues. In nucleotides, the CDR3 is TGTGCCAGCTCACCGTCCAGGGGGACAGGGCAGGATGAAAAACTGTTTTTT. Encoded protein: CASSPSRGTGQDEKLFF. The full variable domain, rest sourced from reference TRBV18 and TRBJ1-4, is NAGVMQNPRHLVRRRGQEARLRCSPMKGHSHVYWYRQLPEEGLKFMVYLQKENIIDESGMPKERFSAEFPKEGPSILRIQQVVRGDSAAYFCASSPSRGTGQDEKLFFGSGTQLSVL.

The chain couples TRBV27 to TRBJ1-1; D uncertain. The germline V and J ends were trimmed by 5 bases and 1 base, with 14 bases remaining between them. The CDR3 consists of 15 residues. CDR1 and CDR2 from the germline V gene are MNHEY and SMNVEV (reference sequence). CDR3 sequence: CASSPTRNPNTEAFF. CDR3 sequence (DNA): TGTGCCAGCAGTCCTACGAGGAATCCGAACACTGAAGCTTTCTTT.

The chain couples TRBV7-8 to TRBJ2-3; D gene ambiguous. Germline V gene lookup returns CDR1 SGHVS and CDR2 FQNEAQ. CDR3 length equals 14 residues. Trimming removed 3 bases from V and 2 bases from J, with 9 bases in between. The CDR3 sequence: CASSLQGHTDTQYF. As DNA, the CDR3 is TGTGCCAGCAGCTTGCAAGGGCACACAGATACGCAGTATTTT.